This T cell receptor (beta chain) emerged from a study of cytotoxic CD8 clonotypes in ibrutinib-treated CLL. Study information: Among the patients, 11 presented as relapsed/refractory and over 14 as treatment-naive; approximately 17 showed unmutated IGHV. Response samples followed a median around 11 months of treatment, range 6 to 36.

Unmatched junction bases numbered 6, after V lost 4 bases and J lost 0 bases. The CDR3 consists of 16 residues. The V gene's germline CDR1 is SGHRS and CDR2 YFSETQ. Using immunoSEQ multiplex PCR, the repertoire was profiled, and TCRdb retains in-frame clones only, with some absent. The table shows about 120,000 clones, with roughly 57% occurring only once. With regard to this clone: Its antigen is unidentified.

Study results and caveats: Higher circulating CD8+ T-cell counts strongly accompanied higher baseline clonality, above age-matched healthy donors.

Approximately 2 micrograms of genomic DNA came from cryopreserved PBMCs for TCR beta libraries. This material consisted of PBMCs, taken after 24 months of ibrutinib treatment. The chain combines TRBV5-1 with TRBJ2-1, with 8 bases identical to TRBD1. The TCR originated in a human donor with chronic lymphocytic leukemia. The CDR3 nucleotides are TGCGCCAGCAGCCCGGGACAGGACGTCTCCTACAATGAGCAGTTCTTC. Amino acid sequence: CASSPGQDVSYNEQFF.